The 19 T cell receptor beta chains below come from one sample, sequenced in a study of naive and memory T cell subsets. Two oligonucleotides, mixed equimolar, formed the beta constant-region primer covering TRBC1 and TRBC2. Ligated cDNA was amplified by four rounds of PCR with nested alpha and beta constant-region primers and SP2. TCRdb ran MiXCR on the UMI-ligation and nested PCR reads and lists one entry per CDR3 protein. The data show around 110,000 distinct CDR3 sequences, roughly 36% seen once. Specimen: central memory CD4+ T cells from blood. The receptors shown here come from a human donor in good health.

The chain is built from TRBV6-1 and TRBJ2-6, with D unresolved. CDR1 and CDR2 (germline): MNHNS, SASEGT. Trimming cost V 1 base and J 1 base, with 5 bases left between them. CDR3 length: 15 amino acids. The CDR3 bases are TGTGCCAGCAGTGAAGTGAAGTCTGGGGCCAACGTCCTGACTTTC. Amino acids: CASSEVKSGANVLTF.

This sequence joins TRBV24-1 and TRBJ2-3, with D unclear. Germline CDR1 is KGHDR and CDR2 is SFDVKD. This CDR3 is 11 amino acids long. With 7 bases removed from V and 2 bases from J, the gap between germline ends came to 3 bases. The CDR3, as DNA: TGTGCCACCAGCCTCACAGATACGCAGTATTTT. It encodes CATSLTDTQYF.

This chain links TRBV28 with TRBJ2-5; perhaps TRBD2 as D (7 bases). The CDR3 sequence is 14 residues long. The germline V and J ends were trimmed by 7 bases and 1 base, with 13 bases remaining between them. Germline-derived CDR1 and CDR2 are MDHEN and SYDVKM. The CDR3 DNA sequence: TGTGCCAGCAAGGGGGGGGGGGCCCAAGAGACCCAGTACTTC. Residues: CASKGGGAQETQYF.

The V gene is TRBV6-1, the J gene TRBJ1-1, with D possibly TRBD1 on 6 matching bases. Germline V CDR1 and CDR2: MNHNS, SASEGT. V lost 7 bases and J lost 7, with 16 bases in between. This CDR3 has 13 residues. The CDR3 DNA sequence: TGTGCCAGCATACGTCAGGGGATAGTTGAAGCTTTCTTT. The encoded protein is CASIRQGIVEAFF.

As concerns this clonotype: One end of the junction does not line up with germline, which may come from a read error. The rearrangement joins TRBV12-3 or TRBV12-4 to TRBJ2-3, with D possibly called TRBD1 or TRBD2 (5 bases each). The CDR3 loop spans 13 amino acids. CDR3 nucleotide sequence: TGTGGCAGCAAAGGGGAGTGGACAGATACGCAGTATTTT. Its protein is CGSKGEWTDTQYF.

The chain is built from TRBV28 and TRBJ2-1; TRBD1 might be the D (9 bases). The V end lost 3 bases, the J end lost 6 bases, and 18 bases lay between the germline ends. The CDR3 is made up of 16 amino acids. Germline CDR1 MDHEN, CDR2 SYDVKM. CDR3 nucleotide sequence: TGTGCCAGCAGTTTTAGCGGGACAGGGTCGCGCAATGAGCAGTTCTTC. It codes for CASSFSGTGSRNEQFF.

This clonotype was observed a few times. The chain links TRBV6-6 to TRBJ2-7; 8 nucleotides match TRBD1. CDR1 and CDR2 from the germline V gene are MNHNY and SVGAGI (reference sequence). The J segment lost 0 bases and the V segment lost 6 bases, leaving 7 bases of the junction unmatched. This CDR3 has 15 amino acids. The CDR3 here is CASSHQDRASYEQYF. DNA for the CDR3: TGTGCCAGCAGCCACCAGGACAGGGCCTCCTACGAGCAGTACTTC.

In this sample, this clonotype turned up a few times. The chain is built from TRBV25-1 and TRBJ2-1; 8 bases fit TRBD2. Germline CDR1 and CDR2: MGHDK and SYGVNS. V lost 6 bases and J lost 3; bases outside the gene matches: 7. This CDR3 has 15 residues. The CDR3 loop reads CASRIAGSGYNEQFF. The CDR3, as DNA: TGTGCCAGCAGAATAGCGGGATCGGGCTACAATGAGCAGTTCTTC.

The chain combines TRBV12-3 or TRBV12-4 with TRBJ2-2, with 10 bases aligning to TRBD2. Losses at the gene ends were 7 bases for V and 4 bases for J; bases not matched to a gene: 6. This CDR3 has 15 amino acids. This CDR3 is CASTLRLAGTGELFF. In DNA, the CDR3 is TGTGCCAGCACCCTAAGACTAGCGGGCACCGGGGAGCTGTTTTTT.

This clonotype was seen a few times. The V call is TRBV20-1, the J call TRBJ1-1; D is unresolved. With 7 bases removed from V and 3 bases from J, the gap between germline ends came to 9 bases. The CDR3 has 11 residues. Germline CDR1 reads DFQATT; CDR2 reads SNEGSKA (reference sequence). The CDR3, as DNA: TGCAGTGTCACACCCCACACTGAAGCTTTCTTT. Translation: CSVTPHTEAFF.

This clonotype has a handful of counts. The CDR3 region has the DNA TGTGCCAGCAGCCCCCGCCCGGGGACTGAAGCTTTCTTT. Protein product: CASSPRPGTEAFF. The rearrangement uses TRBV7-9 and TRBJ1-1; the D is unclear. CDR3 length: 13 residues. Germline loops: CDR1 SEHNR, CDR2 FQNEAQ (reference sequence). The V and J ends lost 5 bases and 5 bases respectively, with 12 bases between them.

This clonotype was counted only a few times. The chain uses TRBV6-6 and TRBJ2-1; TRBD1 or TRBD2 may be the D gene (5 bases each). The CDR3 spans 15 residues. Germline V gene sequence: CDR1 MNHNY, CDR2 SVGAGI (reference sequence). The V end lost 3 bases, the J end lost 9 bases, and 18 bases lay between the germline ends. The CDR3 nucleotides are TGTGCCAGCAGTTATCCGCGGTCCAATGGGGGTGAGCAGTTCTTC. Its protein product is CASSYPRSNGGEQFF.

CDR3 nucleotides: TGTGCCAGCAGTTACGGGGCAGGGCATGGCTACACCTTC. This encodes CASSYGAGHGYTF. V gene TRBV6-6 combines with J gene TRBJ1-2, with D perhaps matching TRBD1 (5 bases). The germline V gene has CDR1 MNHNY and CDR2 SVGAGI (reference sequence). The CDR3 sequence is 13 residues long. V lost 2 bases and J 6 bases, leaving 10 bases between the germline ends.

The CDR3 coding sequence is TGCGCCAGCAGCCGCGCGGTTGCTGCAGATACGCAGTATTTT. Its translation is CASSRAVAADTQYF. J is TRBJ2-3 and V is TRBV4-1; D not resolved. The CDR3 is made up of 14 amino acids. Trimming took off 4 bases at V and 4 bases at J, with 12 bases between the two ends. The germline V gene encodes CDR1 MGHRA and CDR2 YSYEKL.

This clonotype turned up a few times. This rearrangement joins TRBV3-1 to TRBJ1-3; D is undetermined. V was pared by 3 bases and J by 4 bases, with 13 bases between. CDR1 is LGHDT and CDR2 is YNNKEL in the germline V gene (reference sequence). This CDR3 comprises 15 residues. CDR3 in amino acids: CASSHPRGSGNTIYF. CDR3 nucleotide sequence: TGTGCCAGCAGCCACCCCCGAGGGAGCGGAAACACCATATATTTT.

This chain uses TRBV6-2 or TRBV6-3 with TRBJ1-5, with 9 bases matching TRBD1. CDR3 size: 16 residues. V gave up 5 bases and J gave up 5 bases; unmatched junction bases: 10. Germline CDR1 reads MNHEY; CDR2 reads SVGEGT. The CDR3 loop reads CASSNAGTGSDQPQHF. DNA of the CDR3: TGTGCCAGCAGTAACGCCGGGACAGGGTCGGATCAGCCCCAGCATTTT.

This rearrangement joins TRBV29-1 to TRBJ2-3; 13 nucleotides agree with TRBD2. Germline lookup yields CDR1 SQVTM and CDR2 ANQGSEA. V lost 7 bases, J lost 2 bases, and 6 bases stayed unmatched. CDR3 length equals 15 residues. DNA of the CDR3: TGCAGCGGTCGGACTAGCGGGGGATACACAGATACGCAGTATTTT. Translating gives CSGRTSGGYTDTQYF.

Only a few counts were recorded for this clonotype. This sequence joins TRBV3-1 and TRBJ2-3, with 10 nucleotides matching TRBD1. The CDR3 contains 15 residues. CDR1 and CDR2 from the germline V gene are LGHDT and YNNKEL (reference sequence). Trimming took 4 bases from V and 5 from J; bases not matched to a gene: 6. The CDR3 protein is CASSRGQGLRDTQYF. CDR3 sequence (DNA): TGTGCCAGCAGCCGGGGACAGGGGCTTAGAGATACGCAGTATTTT.

This clonotype appeared a few times. The chain has TRBV27 and TRBJ2-1, with 8 bases lining up with TRBD2. CDR1 and CDR2 (germline): MNHEY, SMNVEV (reference sequence). The CDR3 is 16 residues long. Trimming took 3 bases from V and 1 from J; bases not matched to a gene: 5. CDR3 in amino acids: CASSFRLARSYNEQFF. Here the CDR3 DNA reads TGTGCCAGCAGTTTCCGACTAGCGCGGTCCTACAATGAGCAGTTCTTC.